Listed below are T cell receptor beta chains from one sample, sequenced in a study of technical replicates of blood from several donors. Generated by immunoSEQ multiplex PCR, the TCRdb table keeps only in-frame clones and is missing some. Among some 17,000 clones listed, roughly 87% were seen once. The sequenced material came from PBMCs. The receptors stem from a human donor in good health. CDR3s include the opening cysteine and the closing phenylalanine or tryptophan. A D gene is named only where the DNA matches it firmly. Where a row states a size, it is once, few, many or the class of an expanded clone; other rows omit it.

TRBJ1-2	TRBV30	-	-	CAWSPILTLRGYGYTF	TGTGCCTGGAGCCCTATCCTCACGTTAAGGGGGTATGGCTACACCTTC
TRBJ2-1	TRBV5-4	-	TRBD2	CASSSSKLAGVDEQFF	TGTGCCAGCAGCTCCTCTAAACTAGCGGGAGTCGATGAGCAGTTCTTC
TRBJ2-5	TRBV7-6	-	-	CASSPTGQETQYF	TGTGCCAGCAGCCCAACAGGACAAGAGACCCAGTACTTC
TRBJ1-3	TRBV18	-	TRBD1	CASSPTGGAGNTIYF	TGTGCCAGCTCACCGACAGGGGGCGCTGGAAACACCATATATTTT
TRBJ1-4	TRBV2	few	TRBD1	CASRGQGTTNEKLFF	TGTGCCAGCAGAGGACAGGGGACAACTAATGAAAAACTGTTTTTT
TRBJ2-3	TRBV4-2	-	TRBD2	CASSRTSGGTSTDTQYF	TGTGCCAGCAGCCGGACTAGCGGGGGCACTAGCACAGATACGCAGTATTTT
TRBJ2-7	TRBV7-8	-	TRBD2	CASRPGGSGSSFSYEQYF	TGTGCCAGCAGACCGGGTGGTAGCGGGAGCTCATTCTCCTACGAGCAGTACTTC
TRBJ2-3	TRBV11-2	-	-	CASSPPGVGTDTQYF	TGTGCCAGCAGCCCGCCCGGAGTTGGCACAGATACGCAGTATTTT
TRBJ2-3	TRBV5-1	-	TRBD2	CASSFGGLAGGGDTQYF	TGCGCCAGCAGCTTTGGGGGGCTAGCGGGAGGTGGAGATACGCAGTATTTT
TRBJ1-4	TRBV29-1	-	TRBD1	CSVALGGQNEKLFF	TGCAGCGTTGCCCTAGGGGGCCAAAATGAAAAACTGTTTTTT